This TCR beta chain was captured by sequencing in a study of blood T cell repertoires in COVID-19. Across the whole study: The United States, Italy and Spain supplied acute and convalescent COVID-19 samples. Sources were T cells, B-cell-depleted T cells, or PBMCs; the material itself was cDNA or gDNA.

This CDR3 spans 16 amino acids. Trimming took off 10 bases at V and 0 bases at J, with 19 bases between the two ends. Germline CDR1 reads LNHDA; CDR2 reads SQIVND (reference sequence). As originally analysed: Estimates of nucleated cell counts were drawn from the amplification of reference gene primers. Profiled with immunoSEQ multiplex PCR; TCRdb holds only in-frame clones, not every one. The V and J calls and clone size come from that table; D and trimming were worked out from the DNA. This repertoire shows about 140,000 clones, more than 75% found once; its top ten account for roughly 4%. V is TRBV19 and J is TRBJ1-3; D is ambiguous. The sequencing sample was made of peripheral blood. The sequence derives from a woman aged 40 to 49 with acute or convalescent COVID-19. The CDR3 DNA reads TGTGCCACTATCCTGGGAGGGCCCAGCTCTGGAAACACCATATATTTT. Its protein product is CATILGGPSSGNTIYF.